The 18 T cell receptor beta chains presented below share a single source sample, sequenced in a study of T cells in Graves' hyperthyroidism and ophthalmopathy. Amplified TCR beta CDR3 regions came from RNA transcripts. HTBI primers were the set used in a first-round RT-PCR of the TCR CDR3. TCRdb re-called the multiplex PCR reads with MiXCR, one entry per CDR3 protein. This sample yields about 270,000 distinct CDR3 sequences, of which about 24% are seen a single time; around 32% belongs to the top ten. Sequencing was carried out using blood. These receptors were taken from a woman in her forties with Graves' ophthalmopathy.

In this sample, this clonotype turned up many times. The chain employs TRBV2 and TRBJ1-3; D is unresolved. V lost 1 base and J lost 0, with 10 bases in between. The CDR3 has 16 residues. From germline, CDR1 is SNHLY and CDR2 FYNNEI. This CDR3 is CASSEGTKYSGNTIYF. Written as DNA, the CDR3 is TGTGCCAGCAGTGAAGGCACAAAATACTCTGGAAACACCATATATTTT.

This clonotype appeared many times. This chain uses TRBV28 with TRBJ2-3, with D perhaps TRBD1 (5 bases). In germline, CDR1 is MDHEN, CDR2 SYDVKM. This CDR3 contains 13 residues. With 6 bases removed from V and 1 base from J, the gap between germline ends came to 8 bases. The CDR3 DNA reads TGTGCCAGCAGGGGGCGCGGCACAGATACGCAGTATTTT. Translating gives CASRGRGTDTQYF.

V gene TRBV28 combines with J gene TRBJ2-5; D gene unclear. The CDR3 totals 13 residues. The germline V gene encodes CDR1 MDHEN and CDR2 SYDVKM. V shed 3 bases and J shed 0 bases, with 5 bases lying between them. The CDR3 DNA sequence: TGTGCCAGCAGTTTTTACCACCAAGAGACCCAGTACTTC. It is translated as CASSFYHQETQYF.

The CDR3 region is CASSLGEGLSYEQYF. The CDR3 nucleotides are TGTGCCAGCAGCTTAGGCGAGGGCTTATCCTACGAGCAGTACTTC. The genes are TRBV7-2 and TRBJ2-7; a possible D gene is TRBD2 (5 bases). The CDR3 contains 15 residues. In germline, CDR1 is SGHTA, CDR2 FQGNSA. V was pared by 1 base and J by 1 base, with 11 bases between.

This clonotype occurred many times. This sequence joins TRBV15 and TRBJ2-1, with 14 positions matching TRBD2. The CDR3 is 17 amino acids. Germline values: CDR1 LNHNV, CDR2 YYDKDF (reference sequence). V lost 5 bases and J lost 9; bases outside the gene matches: 12. CDR3 region: CATSQVLGTSGSLEQFF. In nucleotides, the CDR3 is TGTGCCACCAGCCAAGTCTTAGGGACTAGCGGGAGTCTTGAGCAGTTCTTC.

The rearrangement uses TRBV7-2 and TRBJ2-7; 7 bases line up with TRBD2. Trimming cost V 5 bases and J 3 bases; bases outside gene matches: 10. In germline, CDR1 is SGHTA, CDR2 FQGNSA. CDR3 size: 15 residues. As DNA, the CDR3 is TGTGCCAGCAGCAGGGACCGGGGGGAAGTCTACGAGCAGTACTTC. It is translated as CASSRDRGEVYEQYF.

Ten or more counts support this clonotype. The chain joins TRBV4-1 to TRBJ2-5; TRBD1 or TRBD2 may be the D gene (5 bases each). Per the germline V gene, CDR1 is MGHRA and CDR2 is YSYEKL. The CDR3 covers 14 residues. V lost 4 bases to trimming and J lost 3 bases, with 12 bases between them. The chain's CDR3 is CASSRGSGEETQYF. The CDR3 bases are TGCGCCAGCAGCCGGGGGAGCGGAGAAGAGACCCAGTACTTC.

In this sample, this clonotype turned up many times. The CDR3 nucleotides are TGCAGTGCTAGTGGGCTCACTGAAGCTTTCTTT. Translated, it gives CSASGLTEAFF. The genes are TRBV20-1 and TRBJ1-1; no clear D gene. Between the trimmed V and J ends, which lost 3 bases and 4 bases, there was a span of 6 bases. The CDR3 contains 11 residues. Germline V gives CDR1 DFQATT, CDR2 SNEGSKA (reference sequence).

Ten or more counts support this clonotype. The chain employs TRBV20-1 and TRBJ2-7; D gene unclear. Between the trimmed V and J ends, which lost 6 bases and 4 bases, there was a span of 10 bases. The CDR3 runs 11 residues. Per the germline V gene, CDR1 is DFQATT and CDR2 is SNEGSKA (reference sequence). The CDR3 DNA sequence: TGCAGTGCACCAACACAATACGAGCAGTACTTC. It codes for CSAPTQYEQYF.

In the case of this clonotype: This may be a read error, as it is one base from a much larger clone. The V and J genes are TRBV28 and TRBJ2-4, with D possibly matching TRBD2 (5 bases). There are 16 residues in the CDR3. CDR1 and CDR2 (germline): MDHEN, SYDVKM. V shed 7 bases and J shed 1 base, with 17 bases lying between them. The CDR3 DNA is TGTGCCAGCACCCCGAGGGTATCCCATGCCAAAAACATTCAGTACTTC. The encoded protein is CASTPRVSHAKNIQYF. The variable domain in full, completed from reference TRBV28 and TRBJ2-4, reads DVKVTQSSRYLVKRTGEKVFLECVQDMDHENMFWYRQDPGLGLRLIYFSYDVKMKEKGDIPEGYSVSREKKERFSLILESASTNQTSMYLCASTPRVSHAKNIQYFGAGTRLSVL.

This clonotype was recorded a few times. V usage is TRBV6-1 and J usage is TRBJ1-3; tentatively, D is TRBD1 (6 bases). Germline V gene lookup returns CDR1 MNHNS and CDR2 SASEGT. V was pared by 5 bases and J by 2 bases, with 16 bases between. This CDR3 region has 16 residues. The CDR3 spells CASSRDPRTAGNTIYF. In DNA form, the CDR3 reads TGTGCCAGCAGTAGGGACCCAAGGACAGCTGGAAACACCATATATTTT.

This clonotype occurred many times. The J gene is TRBJ1-1, the V gene TRBV6-1; 10 bases align to TRBD1. The trim removed 4 bases at V and 3 bases at J, leaving 2 bases unmatched. The CDR3 is made up of 14 amino acids. Germline V gene data show CDR1 as MNHNS and CDR2 as SASEGT. The DNA of the CDR3 is TGTGCCAGCAGTGGACAGGGGGCGGACACTGAAGCTTTCTTT. It is translated as CASSGQGADTEAFF.

In this sample, this clonotype turned up many times. This sequence joins TRBV27 and TRBJ1-5; 7 bases align to TRBD1. CDR1 MNHEY and CDR2 SMNVEV come from the germline V gene (reference sequence). Unmatched junction bases numbered 5, after V lost 8 bases and J lost 4 bases. The CDR3 is made up of 13 amino acids. The CDR3 region has the DNA TGTGCCAGCCGACAGGGTTTGAATCAGCCCCAGCATTTT. This encodes CASRQGLNQPQHF.

The V and J genes are TRBV6-2 or TRBV6-3 and TRBJ2-7; 7 bases fit TRBD1. The germline V gene has CDR1 MNHEY and CDR2 SVGEGT. This CDR3 comprises 12 residues. Trimming removed 10 bases from V and 2 bases from J; junction bases left unmatched: 5. The CDR3, as DNA: TGTGCCACCTGGACAGGCACCTACGAGCAGTACTTC. It is translated as CATWTGTYEQYF.

This clonotype showed up many times. The junction differs from germline at one of its ends, possibly a read error. V and J are TRBV24-1 and TRBJ2-5; D is tentatively TRBD1 or TRBD2 (5 bases each). CDR1 is KGHDR, CDR2 SFDVKD, per germline. The CDR3 is 13 amino acids. CDR3 protein: CATSDGTYETRYF. CDR3 coding DNA: TGTGCCACCAGTGATGGGACGTACGAGACCCGGTACTTC.

This clonotype showed up just once. The chain links TRBV28 to TRBJ2-7, with 11 nucleotides matching TRBD2. This CDR3 has 15 residues. Germline CDR1 and CDR2: MDHEN and SYDVKM. The ends lost 6 bases at V and 3 bases at J; junction bases unmatched: 7. CDR3 region: CASSLAGGPHYEQYF. CDR3 in DNA: TGTGCCAGCAGCCTAGCGGGAGGACCCCACTACGAGCAGTACTTC. Variable domain in full (rest from reference TRBV28 and TRBJ2-7): DVKVTQSSRYLVKRTGEKVFLECVQDMDHENMFWYRQDPGLGLRLIYFSYDVKMKEKGDIPEGYSVSREKKERFSLILESASTNQTSMYLCASSLAGGPHYEQYFGPGTRLTVT.

This clonotype turned up a few times. J is TRBJ2-7 and V is TRBV7-9, with D unresolved. This CDR3 spans 14 amino acids. CDR1 and CDR2 from the germline V gene are SEHNR and FQNEAQ (reference sequence). Trimming left V 1 base short and J 3 bases short, with 10 bases between. The CDR3 DNA reads as TGTGCCAGCAGCTTAGGGTGGGCTAGCTACGAGCAGTACTTC. Amino acids: CASSLGWASYEQYF.

This clonotype was seen ten or more times. The V call is TRBV4-1, the J call TRBJ2-5, with TRBD1 as a possible D gene (5 bases). The CDR3 has 14 residues. Trimming removed 1 base at V and 4 bases at J, with 10 bases between. Germline V gene data show CDR1 as MGHRA and CDR2 as YSYEKL. CDR3 amino acids: CASSQGPQGETQYF. In DNA, the CDR3 is TGCGCCAGCAGCCAAGGTCCCCAGGGAGAGACCCAGTACTTC.